This TCR beta chain derives from a study of blood T cell repertoires in COVID-19. This clone has a single count. Profiled with immunoSEQ multiplex PCR; TCRdb holds only in-frame clones, not every one. The sample yields roughly 57,000 clones, more than 80% seen once. Germline V CDR1 and CDR2: GTSNPN, SVGIG (reference sequence). Trimming removed 5 bases at V and 4 bases at J, with 8 bases between. The CDR3 totals 11 residues. The V and J genes are TRBV30 and TRBJ1-2, with unresolved D. This sequence was found in a human donor in a cohort sampled during active COVID-19. The specimen was peripheral blood. The CDR3 loop reads CAWGDTYGYTF. The DNA for the CDR3 is TGTGCCTGGGGTGACACCTATGGCTACACCTTC.